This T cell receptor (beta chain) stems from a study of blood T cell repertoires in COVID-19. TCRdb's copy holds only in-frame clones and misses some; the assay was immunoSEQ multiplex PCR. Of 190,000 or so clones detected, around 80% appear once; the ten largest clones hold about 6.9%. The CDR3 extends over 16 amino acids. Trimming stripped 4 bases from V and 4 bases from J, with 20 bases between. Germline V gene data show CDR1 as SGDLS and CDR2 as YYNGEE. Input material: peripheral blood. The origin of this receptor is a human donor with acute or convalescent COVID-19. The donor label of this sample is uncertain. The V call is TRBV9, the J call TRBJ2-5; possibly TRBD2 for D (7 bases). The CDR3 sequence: CASSPGGGRAGETQYF. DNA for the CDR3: TGTGCCAGCAGCCCCGGAGGGGGGAGGGCCGGAGAGACCCAGTACTTC.